This T cell receptor beta chain emerged from a study of blood T cell repertoires in COVID-19. Study members were between roughly 18 and 89 years old and lived in about two dozen US regions. Self-reported history from a screening survey and questionnaire set each donor's cohort. Symptom resolution, clearance, or two negative PCRs marked the recovered donors of Cohort 3. The length of the CDR3 is 17 residues. The trim removed 1 base at V and 4 bases at J, leaving 7 bases unmatched. Germline V lookup: CDR1 GTSNPN, CDR2 SVGIG (reference sequence). TCRdb's copy holds only in-frame clones and misses some; the assay was immunoSEQ multiplex PCR. This sample yields about 390,000 clones, of which approximately 90% are seen a single time; approximately 10% belongs to the top ten.

Sequenced sample: PBMCs or T cells enriched from blood (not recorded which). The chain links TRBV30 to TRBJ2-3; 14 bases are shared with TRBD2. This TCR derives from a woman in her forties or fifties who had recovered from COVID-19. The CDR3 DNA follows: TGTGCCTGGAGTGGGTTCCTGACTAGCGGGGGGGCAGATACGCAGTATTTT. Amino acids: CAWSGFLTSGGADTQYF.